This T cell receptor (beta chain) was identified in a study of cytomegalovirus exposure and HLA in healthy donors. Study-level points and caveats: For most TCR sequences rarity was the rule, although some public TCRs occurred in many donors. Later analysis revealed greater clonal expansion in HLA-associated TCR beta chains than in equally common others. Earlier analysis looked at TCR beta V segments, and most were productive about 90% or about 30% of the time.

A remark on this clone: Its antigen is currently unknown.

Primers for the PCR totalled 60 Vbeta and 13 Jbeta. The data were produced by immunoSEQ multiplex PCR, yet TCRdb's version contains in-frame clones alone and is incomplete. The sample consists of 70,000 to 90,000 clones, roughly 75% of them appearing once. CDR3 size: 15 residues. Germline V lookup: CDR1 MNHNS, CDR2 SASEGT. V lost 5 bases, J lost 7 bases, and 4 bases stayed unmatched. Input material: PBMCs. The sequence derives from a man aged 60-69 years in good health and CMV-seronegative. This chain connects TRBV6-1 to TRBJ2-1, with 14 nucleotides matching TRBD2. The CDR3 DNA is TGTGCCAGCAGTCTGACTAGCGGGGGGGCAAATGAGCAGTTCTTC. Translation: CASSLTSGGANEQFF.